This TCR beta chain was sequenced during a study of siplizumab effects on memory and regulatory T cells. The study, taken as a whole, reports: Mappable alloreactive CD4+ clones came from Treg cells more than 60% of the time on average with siplizumab, against roughly 27% in controls.

Germline CDR1 reads LNHDA; CDR2 reads SQIVND (reference sequence). This CDR3 has 15 amino acids. V gave up 7 bases and J gave up 0 bases, with 13 bases separating them. The repertoire was sequenced with immunoSEQ multiplex PCR; TCRdb's copy has only in-frame clones and lacks some. The sample carries more than 70,000 clones, 85% to 95% recorded once. Regarding this clone: Its antigen is not known.

The chain has TRBV19 and TRBJ1-3; D perhaps matches TRBD1 (6 bases). Sequenced sample: CD8+ T cells sorted from blood. The clonotype was recovered from a human donor in good health. CDR3 coding DNA: TGTGCCAGTAAGTGGGACATAGACTCTGGAAACACCATATATTTT. This gives the protein CASKWDIDSGNTIYF. Complete variable domain (other parts from reference TRBV19 and TRBJ1-3): DGGITQSPKYLFRKEGQNVTLSCEQNLNHDAMYWYRQDPGQGLRLIYYSQIVNDFQKGDIAEGYSVSREKKESFPLTVTSAQKNPTAFYLCASKWDIDSGNTIYFGEGSWLTVV.